One and the same sample provided the 29 T cell receptor beta chains below, sequenced in a study of T cells expressing NK-cell markers. Following a re-call of the 5' RACE reads, TCRdb has one entry per CDR3 protein and lacks DNA. The sample table includes hundreds of thousands of distinct CDR3 sequences. Material for sequencing was blood T cells: a sorted CD56 or NKG2C T cell subset, CD4+ or CD8+ T cells, or bulk PBMC T cells (not recorded which). Receptor source: a man younger than 35 in good health.

The rearrangement links TRBV20-1 to TRBJ2-3; the D call from TCRdb, TRBD1, cannot be confirmed without DNA. The CDR3 has 15 amino acids. Germline V gene lookup returns CDR1 DFQATT and CDR2 SNEGSKA (reference sequence). CDR3 sequence reads: CSANARQGGTDTQYF.

The chain joins TRBV5-1 to TRBJ2-7. This CDR3 is built from 15 residues. CDR1 and CDR2 (germline): SGHRS, YFSETQ. The CDR3 sequence is CASSLEAVGTYEQYF.

This chain joins TRBV28 and TRBJ2-1; TCRdb's assignment of TRBD1 cannot be checked, as there is no DNA. Germline loops: CDR1 MDHEN, CDR2 SYDVKM. This CDR3 is built from 17 residues. This CDR3 reads CASSLAGINPNNNEQFF. The entire variable domain, with the rest obtained from reference TRBV28 and TRBJ2-1, is as follows: DVKVTQSSRYLVKRTGEKVFLECVQDMDHENMFWYRQDPGLGLRLIYFSYDVKMKEKGDIPEGYSVSREKKERFSLILESASTNQTSMYLCASSLAGINPNNNEQFFGPGTRLTVL.

The V gene is TRBV2, the J gene TRBJ1-2; TCRdb's assignment of TRBD1 cannot be checked, as there is no DNA. CDR3 length: 14 amino acids. CDR1 SNHLY and CDR2 FYNNEI come from the germline V gene. The CDR3 sequence is CASSDRVYHYGYTF.

The chain has TRBV11-2 and TRBJ2-5; TCRdb selects TRBD1, and the lack of DNA leaves this call unchecked. The germline gives CDR1 SGHAT, CDR2 FQNNGV. The CDR3 is 17 amino acids. CDR3 residues: CASSLVQGLAPEETQYF.

This chain uses TRBV20-1 with TRBJ1-5. The CDR3 spans 14 residues. Germline V lookup: CDR1 DFQATT, CDR2 SNEGSKA (reference sequence). The CDR3 reads CSARVGSLNQPQHF.

The rearrangement uses TRBV5-1 and TRBJ2-1; the TCRdb D gene call, TRBD1, has no DNA to confirm it. Per germline, CDR1 SGHRS and CDR2 YFSETQ. The CDR3 runs to 15 residues. CDR3 sequence: CASSVRDRGKDEQFF.

The CDR3 here is CSVLKGTGELFF. This chain connects TRBV29-1 to TRBJ2-2. Germline assignment: CDR1 SQVTM and CDR2 ANQGSEA. This CDR3 comprises 12 residues.

V and J are TRBV28 and TRBJ2-6. CDR3 length equals 17 residues. Per germline, CDR1 MDHEN and CDR2 SYDVKM. CDR3 loop: CASSFGLGRAGANVLTF.

The chain employs TRBV11-2 and TRBJ2-1; TCRdb's D call, TRBD2, is unchecked because there is no DNA. From germline, CDR1 is SGHAT and CDR2 FQNNGV. The CDR3 extends over 15 amino acids. The CDR3 spells CASSLDLGRRNEQFF.

This rearrangement joins TRBV14 to TRBJ2-7; no DNA is available, so the TRBD1 call from TCRdb remains unchecked. The CDR3 has 16 amino acids. Germline assignment: CDR1 SGHDN and CDR2 FVKESK. CDR3 residues: CASSQIKGGQVYEQYF.

The chain couples TRBV27 to TRBJ1-1; the D gene TCRdb calls, TRBD1, cannot be checked with no DNA. In germline, CDR1 is MNHEY, CDR2 SMNVEV (reference sequence). The CDR3 contains 15 residues. CDR3 residues: CASSPSRGLTTEAFF.

This chain uses TRBV20-1 with TRBJ1-3; as DNA is missing, the TRBD1 call by TCRdb cannot be tested. This CDR3 has 14 amino acids. Germline V gene data show CDR1 as DFQATT and CDR2 as SNEGSKA (reference sequence). CDR3 sequence reads: CSARERDRWNTIYF.

This chain links TRBV4-2 with TRBJ2-1; the D call from TCRdb, TRBD1, cannot be confirmed without DNA. CDR3 size: 17 residues. Germline CDR1 is LGHNA and CDR2 is YNFKEQ. The CDR3 loop reads CASSLRGDRSSYNEQFF.

The rearrangement uses TRBV11-2 and TRBJ2-3; no DNA is available, so the TRBD2 call from TCRdb remains unchecked. This CDR3 has 17 amino acids. The germline CDR1 and CDR2 sequences are SGHAT and FQNNGV. CDR3 loop: CASSLGRLVLGTDTQYF.

J is TRBJ2-3 and V is TRBV12-3 or TRBV12-4; TCRdb indicates TRBD2, and absent DNA this call remains unverified. The CDR3 totals 14 residues. CDR3 loop: CARRGLAASDTQYF.

The chain carries TRBV7-3 and TRBJ2-1; TCRdb outputs TRBD1, but without DNA this stays unchecked. From germline, CDR1 is SGHTA and CDR2 FQGTGA. This CDR3 contains 16 residues. The CDR3 spells CASSFSLGQGLSEQFF.

The chain links TRBV10-3 to TRBJ1-1; TCRdb reports TRBD1, a call that lacks DNA to check it against. CDR1 is ENHRY, CDR2 SYGVKD, per germline. The CDR3 contains 16 residues. CDR3 protein: CAISDKGTGTNTEAFF.

CDR3: CASSYFMTGAANTEAFF. The V gene is TRBV6-5, the J gene TRBJ1-1; TCRdb outputs TRBD1, but without DNA this stays unchecked. The germline V gene has CDR1 MNHEY and CDR2 SVGAGI. The CDR3 runs to 17 residues.

The chain is built from TRBV12-3 or TRBV12-4 and TRBJ2-1; TCRdb designates TRBD2, a call that cannot be tested without DNA. The CDR3 is 14 amino acids. The CDR3 here is CASSLNSQGGEQFF.

The chain uses TRBV29-1 and TRBJ1-4; TCRdb outputs TRBD1, but without DNA this stays unchecked. Germline CDR1 SQVTM, CDR2 ANQGSEA. CDR3 size: 13 residues. The CDR3 loop reads CSVAERGREKLFF.

The chain has TRBV10-3 and TRBJ1-1; TCRdb lists TRBD1, though no DNA is available to test this call. The CDR3 is 16 amino acids. Germline V CDR1 and CDR2: ENHRY, SYGVKD. CDR3 sequence reads: CAISENPGTGNTEAFF.

CDR3 sequence reads: CASSERTGDQPQHF. The V and J genes are TRBV7-2 and TRBJ1-5; TCRdb designates TRBD1, a call that cannot be tested without DNA. In germline, CDR1 is SGHTA, CDR2 FQGNSA. The CDR3 sequence is 14 residues long.

This chain joins TRBV5-1 and TRBJ2-3; TCRdb's D call, TRBD1, is unchecked because there is no DNA. Germline lookup yields CDR1 SGHRS and CDR2 YFSETQ. The CDR3 is made up of 17 amino acids. CDR3 residues: CASSPTSGGLVTDTQYF.

V usage is TRBV7-9 and J usage is TRBJ2-7; the D call from TCRdb, TRBD1, cannot be confirmed without DNA. This CDR3 contains 14 residues. Germline assignment: CDR1 SEHNR and CDR2 FQNEAQ (reference sequence). The CDR3 protein is CASSSVGRPYEQYF.

The chain couples TRBV6-2 or TRBV6-3 to TRBJ2-3; TCRdb designates TRBD2, a call that cannot be tested without DNA. Looked up from germline, CDR1 is MNHEY and CDR2 is SVGEGT. This CDR3 comprises 18 residues. The CDR3 loop is CASSSRKSRTPIKDTQYF.

This sequence joins TRBV29-1 and TRBJ2-2. There are 13 residues in the CDR3. Germline V CDR1 and CDR2: SQVTM, ANQGSEA. The CDR3 loop reads CSVEGLNTGELFF.

The chain links TRBV6-2 or TRBV6-3 to TRBJ2-2. CDR1 MNHEY and CDR2 SVGEGT come from the germline V gene. The CDR3 spans 16 residues. The CDR3 loop is CASSYSQIDYTGELFF.

CDR3 loop: CSVTGTGGETQYF. The chain recombines TRBV29-1 with TRBJ2-5; as DNA is missing, the TRBD1 call by TCRdb cannot be tested. This CDR3 has 13 residues. Germline V gene lookup returns CDR1 SQVTM and CDR2 ANQGSEA. Using reference TRBV29-1 and TRBJ2-5 for the parts outside the CDR3, the full variable domain is SAVISQKPSRDICQRGTSLTIQCQVDSQVTMMFWYRQQPGQSLTLIATANQGSEATYESGFVIDKFPISRPNLTFSTLTVSNMSPEDSSIYLCSVTGTGGETQYFGPGTRLLVL.